These 25 T cell receptor beta chains were all obtained from the same sample, sequenced in a study of shared clonotypes between healthy human individuals. Method: immunoSEQ multiplex PCR; TCRdb's copy keeps in-frame clones and lacks some. The sample has some 500,000 clones; over 60% are singletons. Sequenced input: PBMCs. The origin of the receptors is a woman aged 40 to 50 in good health. Some clones in this sample may be carry-over from other donors' samples.

With respect to this clone: In the same sample, other DNA sequences code for this CDR3. The chain is built from TRBV7-2 and TRBJ2-7; D unresolved. This CDR3 region has 11 residues. Trimming took off 5 bases at V and 1 base at J, with 3 bases between the two ends. Germline lookup yields CDR1 SGHTA and CDR2 FQGNSA. The CDR3 DNA reads TGTGCCAGCAGCCTTTCCTACGAGCAGTACTTC. Translating it yields CASSLSYEQYF.

This chain joins TRBV27 and TRBJ1-5; D is unclear. V was cut by 6 bases and J by 4 bases, with 10 bases left in between. The CDR3 extends over 13 amino acids. Germline CDR1 and CDR2: MNHEY and SMNVEV (reference sequence). CDR3 sequence (DNA): TGTGCCAGCAGCATACATAGGAATCAGCCCCAGCATTTT. Its translation is CASSIHRNQPQHF.

The chain couples TRBV6-5 to TRBJ2-3, with TRBD2 matching 7 bases. Germline CDR1 reads MNHEY; CDR2 reads SVGAGI. This CDR3 contains 14 residues. The junction had 3 bases not matched to a gene; V was cut back by 4 bases and J by 2 bases. CDR3 sequence reads: CASSLGTITDTQYF. CDR3 coding DNA: TGTGCCAGCAGTTTGGGGACTATCACAGATACGCAGTATTTT.

The DNA for the CDR3 is TGCGCCAGCAGCGTCCCGCTAGGCAATGAGCAGTTCTTC. Encoded protein: CASSVPLGNEQFF. The chain uses TRBV5-1 and TRBJ2-1; no clear D gene. There are 13 residues in the CDR3. V was clipped by 4 bases and J by 6 bases, with 11 bases between them. Germline assignment: CDR1 SGHRS and CDR2 YFSETQ. Full variable domain (remainder filled in from reference TRBV5-1 and TRBJ2-1): KAGVTQTPRYLIKTRGQQVTLSCSPISGHRSVSWYQQTPGQGLQFLFEYFSETQRNKGNFPGRFSGRQFSNSRSEMNVSTLELGDSALYLCASSVPLGNEQFFGPGTRLTVL.

Only one count was recorded for this clone. This chain links TRBV28 with TRBJ1-2; D call uncertain. Trimming removed 6 bases from V and 1 base from J, with 6 bases in between. This CDR3 has 12 residues. From germline, CDR1 is MDHEN and CDR2 SYDVKM. CDR3 loop: CASSPDNYGYTF. The CDR3 DNA is TGTGCCAGCAGCCCAGATAACTATGGCTACACCTTC.

The sample holds a few counts of this clone. Other DNA sequences from this sample encode an identical CDR3 as well. V is TRBV5-1 and J is TRBJ2-7; D may be TRBD2 (5 bases). Germline V gene sequence: CDR1 SGHRS, CDR2 YFSETQ. V was trimmed by 0 bases and J by 1 base, leaving 5 bases between them. The CDR3 has 13 residues. DNA of the CDR3: TGCGCCAGCAGCTTGGCGGGGTCCTACGAGCAGTACTTC. Translation gives CASSLAGSYEQYF.

This clone showed up many times. The V call is TRBV4-1, the J call TRBJ1-2, with D perhaps TRBD1 (5 bases). CDR1 and CDR2 from the germline V gene are MGHRA and YSYEKL. The length of the CDR3 is 14 residues. V shed 4 bases and J shed 4 bases, with 13 bases lying between them. CDR3 bases: TGCGCCAGCAGCCCGGACACGGCTATCTATGGCTACACCTTC. Protein: CASSPDTAIYGYTF.

This clone has just a few counts. Written as DNA, the CDR3 is TGTGCCAGCTCACCACGGTTTGCAGACTTGAACACTGAAGCTTTCTTT. Its translation: CASSPRFADLNTEAFF. The chain uses TRBV18 and TRBJ1-1; D uncertain. The CDR3 totals 16 residues. Trimming stripped 1 base from V and 0 bases from J, with 12 bases between. Per germline, CDR1 KGHSH and CDR2 LQKENI.

A few counts support this clone. The J gene is TRBJ2-7, the V gene TRBV7-3, with D perhaps given as TRBD1 or TRBD2 (8 bases each). Germline V gene lookup returns CDR1 SGHTA and CDR2 FQGTGA. The CDR3 extends over 16 amino acids. The ends were cut back, 5 bases at V and 5 bases at J, with 22 bases in the middle. Here the CDR3 reads CASSPRGGTGGHEQYF. The CDR3, as DNA: TGTGCCAGCAGCCCCCGGGGGGGGACAGGTGGGCACGAGCAGTACTTC. Full variable domain (rest looked up from reference TRBV7-3 and TRBJ2-7): GAGVSQTPSNKVTEKGKYVELRCDPISGHTALYWYRQSLGQGPEFLIYFQGTGAADDSGLPNDRFFAVRPEGSVSTLKIQRTERGDSAVYLCASSPRGGTGGHEQYFGPGTRLTVT.

This clone came up a few times. The rearrangement uses TRBV28 and TRBJ2-2; 7 positions agree with TRBD2. V shed 5 bases and J 7 bases; nucleotides not matched to a gene: 13. This CDR3 contains 16 residues. Germline loops: CDR1 MDHEN, CDR2 SYDVKM. The CDR3 region is CASSHRGAGEIGELFF. The CDR3, as DNA: TGTGCCAGCAGTCACCGAGGGGCGGGAGAGATCGGGGAGCTGTTTTTT. The full variable domain, its missing parts supplied by reference TRBV28 and TRBJ2-2, is DVKVTQSSRYLVKRTGEKVFLECVQDMDHENMFWYRQDPGLGLRLIYFSYDVKMKEKGDIPEGYSVSREKKERFSLILESASTNQTSMYLCASSHRGAGEIGELFFGEGSRLTVL.

The rearrangement joins TRBV14 to TRBJ2-7, with D maybe TRBD1 (6 bases). Germline V gene data show CDR1 as SGHDN and CDR2 as FVKESK. V lost 1 base, J lost 6 bases, and 16 bases lay in between. CDR3 length: 15 amino acids. The CDR3 coding sequence is TGTGCCAGCAGCCAAGCGAACAGGGTAACTAGCGAGCAGTACTTC. Translated: CASSQANRVTSEQYF.

The rearrangement joins TRBV5-4 to TRBJ2-5, with no clear D. The CDR3 runs to 12 residues. V lost 2 bases and J 2 bases, leaving 4 bases between the germline ends. In germline, CDR1 is SGHNT, CDR2 YYREEE (reference sequence). Written as DNA, the CDR3 is TGTGCCAGCAGCTTACCTCAAGAGACCCAGTACTTC. Its translation is CASSLPQETQYF.

The chain has TRBV19 and TRBJ2-2; TRBD2 agrees at 12 bases. CDR1 is LNHDA, CDR2 SQIVND, per germline (reference sequence). The V segment lost 5 bases and the J segment 6 bases; nucleotides outside the gene matches: 7. This CDR3 region has 16 residues. Here the CDR3 DNA reads TGTGCCAGTAGTCGGGGACTAGCGGGTCTCCCCGGGGAGCTGTTTTTT. It yields the protein CASSRGLAGLPGELFF.

V is TRBV19 and J is TRBJ1-4, with a weak D call TRBD1 (6 bases). The CDR3 extends over 14 amino acids. From germline, CDR1 is LNHDA and CDR2 SQIVND (reference sequence). V lost 5 bases, J lost 3 bases, and 10 bases lay in between. CDR3 residues: CASSRQGPNEKLFF. In DNA, the CDR3 is TGTGCCAGTAGTCGGCAGGGGCCTAATGAAAAACTGTTTTTT.

Concerning this clone itself: A far bigger clonotype differs at one base, so this is likely a read error. The rearrangement joins TRBV29-1 to TRBJ2-7; possibly TRBD1 for D (6 bases). V was cut by 7 bases and J by 2 bases, with 15 bases left in between. CDR1 and CDR2 (germline): SQVTM, ANQGSEA. CDR3 length: 13 amino acids. The CDR3 here is CSAKRTGTYEQYF. The CDR3 DNA sequence: TGCAGCGCCAAGAGAACAGGGACCTACGAGCAGTACTTC.

The chain has TRBV13 and TRBJ2-7; 11 positions agree with TRBD2. The CDR3 runs to 15 residues. Per germline, CDR1 PRHDT and CDR2 FYEKMQ (reference sequence). Trimming at V came to 2 bases and at J to 5 bases, leaving 5 bases not matched to a gene. The DNA of the CDR3 is TGTGCCAGCAGCTTACTAGCGGGAGGCCAGGACGAGCAGTACTTC. This encodes CASSLLAGGQDEQYF.

V usage is TRBV9 and J usage is TRBJ2-1, with D perhaps TRBD2 (5 bases). The germline gives CDR1 SGDLS, CDR2 YYNGEE. The CDR3 sequence is 14 residues long. The CDR3 reads CAKLSSNSYNEQFF. CDR3 nucleotides: TGTGCTAAGCTGTCTAGCAACTCCTACAATGAGCAGTTCTTC.

The chain employs TRBV18 and TRBJ1-5, with D possibly TRBD1 on 6 matching bases. Germline V gives CDR1 KGHSH, CDR2 LQKENI. The CDR3 covers 16 residues. V dropped 3 bases and J dropped 0 bases, with 12 bases sitting between them. CDR3 amino acids: CASSPGQFYSNQPQHF. The CDR3 DNA is TGTGCCAGCTCACCCGGACAGTTCTATAGCAATCAGCCCCAGCATTTT.

This clone was observed a handful of times. The chain combines TRBV2 with TRBJ2-1; 10 bases line up with TRBD2. This CDR3 is built from 15 residues. V was clipped by 3 bases and J by 8 bases; unmatched bases: 7. Germline assignment: CDR1 SNHLY and CDR2 FYNNEI. CDR3 amino acids: CASSDGLAGVDEQFF. The CDR3 DNA is TGTGCCAGCAGTGACGGGCTAGCGGGAGTCGATGAGCAGTTCTTC.

The chain carries TRBV30 and TRBJ1-6; 8 bases align to TRBD1. CDR3 size: 13 residues. The ends lost 3 bases at V and 9 bases at J; junction bases unmatched: 4. CDR1 GTSNPN and CDR2 SVGIG come from the germline V gene (reference sequence). CDR3 in amino acids: CAWSQGASSPLHF. CDR3 bases: TGTGCCTGGAGCCAGGGGGCTTCTTCACCCCTCCACTTT.

The genes are TRBV7-9 and TRBJ1-5, with 9 bases lining up with TRBD1. Unmatched junction bases numbered 4, after V lost 5 bases and J lost 2 bases. The germline V gene has CDR1 SEHNR and CDR2 FQNEAQ (reference sequence). This CDR3 spans 15 amino acids. The CDR3 bases are TGTGCCAGCAGCAGGACAGGGGTTGGCAATCAGCCCCAGCATTTT. The encoded protein is CASSRTGVGNQPQHF.

A word on this clone: This sequence is one base from a far larger clone and is likely a read error. The CDR3 does not end in the conserved phenylalanine or tryptophan, so this is likely a read error. The rearrangement links TRBV11-2 to TRBJ2-7, with 7 bases lining up with TRBD1. CDR3 length: 15 residues. Trimming removed 1 base from V and 4 bases from J; junction bases left unmatched: 7. The germline V gene encodes CDR1 SGHAT and CDR2 FQNNGV. The CDR3 region has the DNA TGTGCCAGCAGCTTAGTAGGGGGCAGGTTGTACGAGCAGTACCTC. Protein product: CASSLVGGRLYEQYL.

V is TRBV28 and J is TRBJ2-2; the match to TRBD1 covers 9 bases. CDR1 is MDHEN and CDR2 is SYDVKM in the germline V gene. The CDR3 spans 15 residues. Germline trimming cut 5 bases from V and 5 bases from J; bases unmatched to any gene: 6. The CDR3 spells CASSKQGARTGELFF. The DNA of the CDR3 is TGTGCCAGCAGTAAACAGGGGGCGAGGACCGGGGAGCTGTTTTTT.

This chain uses TRBV30 with TRBJ1-4, with 7 bases fitting TRBD1. After removal of 2 bases from V and 8 bases from J, the junction contained 14 bases not matched to a gene. CDR3 length: 16 residues. The germline CDR1 and CDR2 sequences are GTSNPN and SVGIG (reference sequence). The CDR3 loop reads CAWSPSRTGLIEKLFF. Written as DNA, the CDR3 is TGTGCCTGGAGTCCCTCCCGGACAGGTTTGATCGAAAAACTGTTTTTT.

This clone was picked up many times. The V call is TRBV5-6, the J call TRBJ2-7, with 9 nucleotides matching TRBD2. Germline CDR1 and CDR2: SGHDT and YYEEEE. The CDR3 covers 16 residues. After removal of 3 bases from V and 6 bases from J, the junction contained 13 bases not matched to a gene. The CDR3 spells CASSWGTGTSFSEQYF. The CDR3 DNA follows: TGTGCCAGCAGCTGGGGGACCGGGACTAGCTTTTCCGAGCAGTACTTC.